This T cell receptor (beta chain) was identified in a study of T cells in Graves' hyperthyroidism and ophthalmopathy. The study, taken as a whole, reports: Ophthalmopathy could be told apart from stable hyperthyroidism with a 13 V-J model.

Losses at the gene ends were 3 bases for V and 5 bases for J; bases not matched to a gene: 6. This CDR3 contains 15 residues. In germline, CDR1 is KGHSH, CDR2 LQKENI. The table lists this clonotype with many counts. The antigen remains unidentified. The diagnostic basis comprised clinical symptoms, serum thyroxine and TRAb, thyroid ultrasound and orbital computed tomography. Amplified regions were TCR beta CDR3 sequences from RNA transcripts. The HTBI set primed first-round TCR CDR3 RT-PCR. TCRdb re-analysed the multiplex PCR reads in MiXCR, keeping a single row per CDR3 protein. This table has under 750,000 distinct CDR3 sequences, approximately 18% appearing once.

The chain is built from TRBV18 and TRBJ1-2, with 10 bases aligning to TRBD1. Material for sequencing was blood. The clonotype comes from a woman in her 50s with Graves' hyperthyroidism that later progressed to Graves' ophthalmopathy. CDR3 nucleotides: TGTGCCAGCTCACCTCGGACAGGGGGAAGATATGGCTACACCTTC. It is translated as CASSPRTGGRYGYTF.